The clone carrying this TCR beta chain was seen a few times. TCRdb re-called the 5' RACE reads through MiXCR, storing one row per CDR3 protein. The data hold around 67,000 distinct CDR3 sequences, with roughly a sixth observed a single time. This sample stems from a study of HIV-infected patients and healthy controls. This CDR3 contains 17 residues. J gave up 1 base and V 5 bases, and 14 bases lay outside the gene matches. The germline CDR1 and CDR2 sequences are SGHTA and FQGNSA. Input material: CD4+ T cells from blood. The chain employs TRBV7-2 and TRBJ2-7; TRBD2 aligns across 7 bases. This clonotype was obtained from a human donor in good health. The CDR3 spells CASSQRAASGGSYEQYF. CDR3 nucleotides: TGTGCCAGCAGCCAAAGGGCTGCTAGCGGAGGATCCTACGAGCAGTACTTC.